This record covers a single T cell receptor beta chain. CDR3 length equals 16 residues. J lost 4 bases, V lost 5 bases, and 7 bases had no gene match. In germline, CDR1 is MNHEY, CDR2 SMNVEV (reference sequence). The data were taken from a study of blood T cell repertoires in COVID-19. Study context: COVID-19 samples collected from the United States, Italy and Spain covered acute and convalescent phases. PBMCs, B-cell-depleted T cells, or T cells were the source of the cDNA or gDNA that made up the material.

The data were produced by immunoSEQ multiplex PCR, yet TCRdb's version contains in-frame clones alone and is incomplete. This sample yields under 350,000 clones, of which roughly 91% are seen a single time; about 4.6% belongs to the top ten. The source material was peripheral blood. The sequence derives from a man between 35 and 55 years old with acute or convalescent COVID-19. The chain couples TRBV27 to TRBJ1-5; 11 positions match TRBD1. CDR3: CASSTRTGGPNQPQHF. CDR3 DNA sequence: TGTGCCAGCAGTACCCGGACAGGGGGCCCTAATCAGCCCCAGCATTTT.